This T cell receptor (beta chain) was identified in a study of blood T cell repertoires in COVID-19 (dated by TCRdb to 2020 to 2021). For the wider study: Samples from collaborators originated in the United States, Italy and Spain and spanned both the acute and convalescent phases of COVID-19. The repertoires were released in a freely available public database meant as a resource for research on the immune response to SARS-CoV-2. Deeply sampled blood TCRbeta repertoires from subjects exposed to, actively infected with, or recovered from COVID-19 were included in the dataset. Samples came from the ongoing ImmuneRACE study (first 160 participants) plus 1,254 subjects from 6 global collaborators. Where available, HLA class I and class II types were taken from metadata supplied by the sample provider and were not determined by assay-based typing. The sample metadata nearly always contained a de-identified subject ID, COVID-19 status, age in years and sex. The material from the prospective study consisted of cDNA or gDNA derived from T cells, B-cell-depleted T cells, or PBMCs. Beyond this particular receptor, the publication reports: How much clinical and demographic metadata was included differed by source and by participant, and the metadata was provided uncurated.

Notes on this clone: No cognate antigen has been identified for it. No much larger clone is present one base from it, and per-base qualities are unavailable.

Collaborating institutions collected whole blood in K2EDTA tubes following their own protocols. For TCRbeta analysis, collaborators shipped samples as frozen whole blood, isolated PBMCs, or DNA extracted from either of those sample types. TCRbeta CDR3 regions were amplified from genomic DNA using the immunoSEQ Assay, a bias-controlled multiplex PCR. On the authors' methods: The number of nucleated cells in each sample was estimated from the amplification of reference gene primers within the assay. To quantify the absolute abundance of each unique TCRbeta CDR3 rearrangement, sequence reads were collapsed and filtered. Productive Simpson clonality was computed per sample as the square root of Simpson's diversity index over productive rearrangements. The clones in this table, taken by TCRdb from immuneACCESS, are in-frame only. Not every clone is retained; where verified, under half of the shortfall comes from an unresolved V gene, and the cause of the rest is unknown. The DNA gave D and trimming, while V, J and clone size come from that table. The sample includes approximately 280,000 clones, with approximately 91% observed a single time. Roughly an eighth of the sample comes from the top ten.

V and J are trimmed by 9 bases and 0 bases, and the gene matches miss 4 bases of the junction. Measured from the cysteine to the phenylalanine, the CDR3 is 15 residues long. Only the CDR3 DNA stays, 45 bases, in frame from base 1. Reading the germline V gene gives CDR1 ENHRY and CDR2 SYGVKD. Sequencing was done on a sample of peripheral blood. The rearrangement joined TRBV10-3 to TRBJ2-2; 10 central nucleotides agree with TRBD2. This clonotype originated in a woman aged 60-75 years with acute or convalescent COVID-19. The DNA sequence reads TGTGCCATTAGCGGGGGGACTACGAACACCGGGGAGCTGTTTTTT. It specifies CAISGGTTNTGELFF.